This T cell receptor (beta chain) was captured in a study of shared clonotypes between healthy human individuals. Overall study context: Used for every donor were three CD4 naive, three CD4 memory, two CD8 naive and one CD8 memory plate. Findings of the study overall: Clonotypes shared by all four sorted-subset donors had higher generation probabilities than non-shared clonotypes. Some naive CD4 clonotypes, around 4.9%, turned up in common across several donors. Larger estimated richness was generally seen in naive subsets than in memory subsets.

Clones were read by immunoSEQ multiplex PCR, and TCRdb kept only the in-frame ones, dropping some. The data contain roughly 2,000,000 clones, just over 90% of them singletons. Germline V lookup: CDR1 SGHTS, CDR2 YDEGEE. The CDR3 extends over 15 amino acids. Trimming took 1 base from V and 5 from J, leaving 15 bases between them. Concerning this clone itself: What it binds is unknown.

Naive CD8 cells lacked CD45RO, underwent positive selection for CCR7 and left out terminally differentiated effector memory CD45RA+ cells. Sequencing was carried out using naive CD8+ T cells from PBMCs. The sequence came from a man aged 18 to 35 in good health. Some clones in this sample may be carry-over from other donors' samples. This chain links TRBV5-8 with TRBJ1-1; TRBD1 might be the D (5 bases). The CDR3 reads CASSLIILGRTEAFF. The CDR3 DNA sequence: TGTGCCAGCAGCTTGATCATTTTGGGGCGGACTGAAGCTTTCTTT. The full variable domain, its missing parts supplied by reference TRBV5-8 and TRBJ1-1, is EAGVTQSPTHLIKTRGQQATLRCSPISGHTSVYWYQQALGLGLQFLLWYDEGEERNRGNFPPRFSGRQFPNYSSELNVNALELEDSALYLCASSLIILGRTEAFFGQGTRLTVV.